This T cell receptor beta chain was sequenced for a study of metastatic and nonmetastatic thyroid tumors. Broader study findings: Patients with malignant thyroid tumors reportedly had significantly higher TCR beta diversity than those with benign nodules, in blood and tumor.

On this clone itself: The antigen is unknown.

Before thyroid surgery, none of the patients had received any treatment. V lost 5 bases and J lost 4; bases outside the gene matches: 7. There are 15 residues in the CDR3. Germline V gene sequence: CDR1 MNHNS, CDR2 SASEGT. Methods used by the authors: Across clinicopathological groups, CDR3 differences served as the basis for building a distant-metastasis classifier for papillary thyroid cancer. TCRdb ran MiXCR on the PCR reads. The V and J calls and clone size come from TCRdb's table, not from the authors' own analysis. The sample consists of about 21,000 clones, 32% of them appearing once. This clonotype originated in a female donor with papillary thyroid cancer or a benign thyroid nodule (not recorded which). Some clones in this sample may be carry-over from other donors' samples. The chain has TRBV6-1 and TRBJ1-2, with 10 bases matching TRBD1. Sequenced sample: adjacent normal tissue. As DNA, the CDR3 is TGTGCCAGCAGTAGCTCGACAGGGGGCAGCTATGGCTACACCTTC. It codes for CASSSSTGGSYGYTF.